Listed below are T cell receptor beta chains from one sample, sequenced in a study of cytomegalovirus exposure and HLA in healthy donors. Sequencing used immunoSEQ multiplex PCR; TCRdb keeps in-frame clones, though not all of them. The sample totals about 44,000 clones; its top ten clones hold over 7%. The sequencing input was PBMCs. The receptors stem from a male donor in good health and CMV-seronegative. Each CDR3 is given with its conserved first and last residue. The order of the fields is D gene, J gene, V gene, CDR3 protein, CDR3 DNA. The D gene is left open where the match is weak.

d_gene: -
j_gene: TRBJ2-2
v_gene: TRBV4-1
CDR3aa: CASSQVGHPGELFF
CDR3nt: TGCGCCAGCAGCCAAGTGGGACATCCCGGGGAGCTGTTTTTT

d_gene: -
j_gene: TRBJ2-7
v_gene: TRBV5-1
CDR3aa: CASSLEAGTAYF
CDR3nt: TGCGCCAGCAGCTTGGAGGCGGGAACGGCGTACTTC

d_gene: TRBD2
j_gene: TRBJ2-2
v_gene: TRBV27
CDR3aa: CATLAGSRTGELFF
CDR3nt: TGTGCCACCCTAGCGGGATCACGAACCGGGGAGCTGTTTTTT

d_gene: TRBD2
j_gene: TRBJ2-3
v_gene: TRBV4-2
CDR3aa: CASSQDGLATDTQYF
CDR3nt: TGTGCCAGCAGCCAAGATGGACTAGCGACAGATACGCAGTATTTT

d_gene: -
j_gene: TRBJ2-5
v_gene: TRBV7-6
CDR3aa: CASSRPSSRVGETQYF
CDR3nt: TGTGCCAGCAGCCGTCCCAGTAGCAGGGTGGGGGAGACCCAGTACTTC

d_gene: -
j_gene: TRBJ1-4
v_gene: TRBV4-1
CDR3aa: CASSQLPLAGAITNEKLFF
CDR3nt: TGCGCCAGCAGCCAACTCCCTCTCGCAGGGGCAATTACTAATGAAAAACTGTTTTTT

d_gene: -
j_gene: TRBJ2-3
v_gene: TRBV7-9
CDR3aa: CASSSPRRPQYF
CDR3nt: TGTGCCAGCAGCTCCCCCCGGAGGCCGCAGTATTTT

d_gene: TRBD2
j_gene: TRBJ2-1
v_gene: TRBV29-1
CDR3aa: CSVEDLFQRESRNEQFF
CDR3nt: TGCAGCGTTGAAGATCTGTTCCAGCGGGAGAGTAGGAATGAGCAGTTCTTC

d_gene: -
j_gene: TRBJ1-4
v_gene: TRBV6-5
CDR3aa: CASKSGGATNEKLFF
CDR3nt: TGTGCCAGCAAGTCGGGGGGTGCAACTAATGAAAAACTGTTTTTT

d_gene: -
j_gene: TRBJ1-3
v_gene: TRBV5-1
CDR3aa: CASSLEGQNTIYF
CDR3nt: TGCGCCAGCAGCTTGGAGGGGCAAAACACCATATATTTT

d_gene: -
j_gene: TRBJ2-5
v_gene: TRBV29-1
CDR3aa: CSVERETQYF
CDR3nt: TGCAGCGTCGAGAGGGAGACCCAGTACTTC

d_gene: TRBD1
j_gene: TRBJ2-1
v_gene: TRBV29-1
CDR3aa: CSAGQGGAEQFF
CDR3nt: TGCAGCGCCGGACAGGGCGGGGCTGAGCAGTTCTTC

d_gene: TRBD1
j_gene: TRBJ1-4
v_gene: TRBV19
CDR3aa: CASSITGVWEKLFF
CDR3nt: TGTGCCAGTAGTATCACAGGGGTATGGGAAAAACTGTTTTTT

d_gene: TRBD1
j_gene: TRBJ1-4
v_gene: TRBV6-1
CDR3aa: CASSERGTGGAKLFF
CDR3nt: TGTGCCAGCAGTGAGAGGGGGACAGGAGGGGCGAAACTGTTTTTT

d_gene: -
j_gene: TRBJ2-6
v_gene: TRBV9
CDR3aa: CASSDGPEAGANVLTF
CDR3nt: TGTGCCAGCAGCGACGGCCCAGAGGCTGGGGCCAACGTCCTGACTTTC

d_gene: TRBD1
j_gene: TRBJ1-4
v_gene: TRBV29-1
CDR3aa: CSVYARSGTGYEKLFF
CDR3nt: TGCAGCGTATACGCACGCTCCGGGACAGGCTATGAAAAACTGTTTTTT

d_gene: -
j_gene: TRBJ2-5
v_gene: TRBV11-3
CDR3aa: CASSSRDSPSAPETQYF
CDR3nt: TGTGCCAGCAGCTCAAGGGACTCCCCTTCAGCGCCGGAGACCCAGTACTTC

d_gene: TRBD1
j_gene: TRBJ1-4
v_gene: TRBV6-1
CDR3aa: CASRGQPNEKLFF
CDR3nt: TGTGCCAGCAGGGGACAGCCTAATGAAAAACTGTTTTTT

d_gene: -
j_gene: TRBJ2-5
v_gene: TRBV29-1
CDR3aa: CSVLSGVGETQYF
CDR3nt: TGCAGCGTTCTCTCGGGAGTCGGAGAGACCCAGTACTTC

d_gene: TRBD2
j_gene: TRBJ2-4
v_gene: TRBV7-2
CDR3aa: CASSTHSGSEGIQYF
CDR3nt: TGTGCCAGCAGCACACATAGCGGGAGCGAGGGCATTCAGTACTTC

d_gene: -
j_gene: TRBJ1-2
v_gene: TRBV27
CDR3aa: CASMAQGRVGYTF
CDR3nt: TGTGCCAGCATGGCCCAGGGGCGAGTAGGCTACACCTTC

d_gene: -
j_gene: TRBJ1-1
v_gene: TRBV5-1
CDR3aa: CASSLEGQHTEAFF
CDR3nt: TGCGCCAGCAGCTTGGAGGGACAACACACTGAAGCTTTCTTT

d_gene: TRBD1
j_gene: TRBJ2-1
v_gene: TRBV12-5
CDR3aa: CASGLGQGSNEQFF
CDR3nt: TGTGCTAGTGGCCTTGGACAGGGAAGCAATGAGCAGTTCTTC